The 31 T cell receptor beta chains in this list originate from one sample, sequenced in a study of Graves' ophthalmopathy and Graves' hyperthyroidism. The authors amplified TCR beta CDR3 regions from RNA transcripts. HTBI-primed first-round RT-PCR preceded second-round multiplex PCR. TCRdb analysed the multiplex PCR reads with MiXCR anew, one entry per CDR3 protein. The sample lists 680,000 or so distinct CDR3 sequences; about 20% were seen once. The sequenced sample was peripheral blood. These receptor sequences come from a woman in her late teens or twenties with stable Graves' hyperthyroidism. Some clones in this sample may be carry-over from other donors' samples.

The rearrangement uses TRBV13 and TRBJ2-1; 9 bases align to TRBD1. The CDR3 has 15 amino acids. With 4 bases clipped from V and 4 bases from J, the junction kept 5 bases outside the gene matches. Per the germline V gene, CDR1 is PRHDT and CDR2 is FYEKMQ (reference sequence). The CDR3 bases are TGTGCCAGCAGCTCAACGGGACAGGGATACAATGAGCAGTTCTTC. Protein: CASSSTGQGYNEQFF.

V gene TRBV10-3 combines with J gene TRBJ2-5; no reliable D call. This CDR3 region has 12 residues. Trimming took off 3 bases at V and 5 bases at J, with 7 bases between the two ends. The V gene's germline CDR1 is ENHRY and CDR2 SYGVKD. For the CDR3, the DNA is TGTGCCATCAGTGATGGAGCGGAGACCCAGTACTTC. The encoded protein is CAISDGAETQYF.

The rearrangement joins TRBV12-3 or TRBV12-4 to TRBJ2-7; D may be TRBD1 or TRBD2 (6 bases each). The CDR3 loop spans 16 amino acids. The germline V and J ends were trimmed by 0 bases and 1 base, with 13 bases remaining between them. CDR3 DNA sequence: TGTGCCAGCAGTTTAGCCGCGGGAAGGGGGTCCTACGAGCAGTACTTC. Translated: CASSLAAGRGSYEQYF.

Ten or more counts support this clonotype. This sequence joins TRBV7-2 and TRBJ2-5, with a weak D call TRBD1 (7 bases). The ends were cut back, 4 bases at V and 9 bases at J, with 9 bases in the middle. This CDR3 has 11 amino acids. From germline, CDR1 is SGHTA and CDR2 FQGNSA. The CDR3 nucleotides are TGTGCCAGCAGCTCAGGGGGGCCCCAGTACTTC. Translation: CASSSGGPQYF.

This clonotype was detected a few times. The rearrangement joins TRBV29-1 to TRBJ2-7, with TRBD1 matching over 7 bases. V shed 4 bases, J shed 1 base, and the junction held 1 base outside the gene matches. This CDR3 spans 12 amino acids. The germline V gene has CDR1 SQVTM and CDR2 ANQGSEA. In DNA form, the CDR3 reads TGCAGCGTTGTACAGGGGTCCTACGAGCAGTACTTC. This codes for CSVVQGSYEQYF.

With respect to this clonotype: No conserved phenylalanine or tryptophan ends this CDR3, so it is likely a read error. V gene TRBV30 combines with J gene TRBJ1-3; D is uncertain. The germline CDR1 and CDR2 sequences are GTSNPN and SVGIG (reference sequence). The V gene lost 5 bases and the J gene lost 6 bases, with 20 bases spanning the gap. CDR3 length: 15 residues. The DNA for the CDR3 is TGTGCCTGGGCAAGGACTGCCTGGGGTGAAAACACCATATATGTT. Amino acids: CAWARTAWGENTIYV.

Ten or more counts support this clonotype. The CDR3, as DNA: TGCAGCGTTGAGAGGGGCCATGGGAAAGAGACCCAGTACTTC. As protein: CSVERGHGKETQYF. The V call is TRBV29-1, the J call TRBJ2-5; D possibly uses TRBD1 or TRBD2 (5 bases each). Germline V gives CDR1 SQVTM, CDR2 ANQGSEA. Between the trimmed V and J ends, which lost 3 bases and 3 bases, there was a span of 14 bases. The CDR3 runs to 14 residues.

The chain recombines TRBV11-2 with TRBJ2-6; 8 nucleotides match TRBD1. Germline V lookup: CDR1 SGHAT, CDR2 FQNNGV. CDR3 length: 18 amino acids. The V segment lost 0 bases and the J segment 4 bases; nucleotides outside the gene matches: 8. The CDR3 nucleotides are TGTGCCAGCAGCTTAGAGATCAGGGGGCGAAGAGGGGCCAACGTCCTGACTTTC. Residues: CASSLEIRGRRGANVLTF.

This clonotype was seen a few times. CDR3 bases: TGTGCCAGCAGCTCGCTACACAGGGGAGACACTGAAGCTTTCTTT. Protein product: CASSSLHRGDTEAFF. The gene calls are TRBV11-1 and TRBJ1-1; the match to TRBD1 covers 7 bases. Germline CDR1 and CDR2: SGHAT and FQDESV (reference sequence). The CDR3 sequence is 15 residues long. Trimming removed 4 bases from V and 3 bases from J; junction bases left unmatched: 8.

The sample holds many counts of this clonotype. This CDR3 reads CASRITDLYEQYF. CDR3 DNA: TGTGCCAGCAGAATCACAGATCTCTACGAGCAGTACTTC. The chain has TRBV28 and TRBJ2-7; unclear D gene. The CDR3 covers 13 residues. Per germline, CDR1 MDHEN and CDR2 SYDVKM. The ends were cut back, 6 bases at V and 3 bases at J, with 12 bases in the middle.

This rearrangement joins TRBV4-1 to TRBJ2-5, with TRBD2 identical over 11 bases. This CDR3 spans 19 amino acids. Germline values: CDR1 MGHRA, CDR2 YSYEKL. Losses at the gene ends were 4 bases for V and 0 bases for J; bases not matched to a gene: 13. In DNA form, the CDR3 reads TGCGCCAGCAGCCTACCTGGTGGGCTAGCGGGGGGCAACCAAGAGACCCAGTACTTC. Protein: CASSLPGGLAGGNQETQYF.

In this sample, this clonotype turned up once. The rearrangement links TRBV19 to TRBJ1-1; no definite D call. This CDR3 has 15 amino acids. Deletions cut 2 bases from V and 1 base from J, with 11 bases between. Germline CDR1 is LNHDA and CDR2 is SQIVND (reference sequence). The CDR3 DNA is TGTGCCAGTAGTATAAATGTGTTATGGAACACTGAAGCTTTCTTT. This codes for CASSINVLWNTEAFF.

This clonotype was found many times. The rearrangement links TRBV12-3 or TRBV12-4 to TRBJ1-1; the D gene is possibly TRBD1 (6 bases). Trimming removed 6 bases from V and 7 bases from J, with 21 bases in between. The CDR3 extends over 15 amino acids. CDR3 bases: TGTGCCAGCAGCCCAACCAGCACAGGGCTTGGTGAAGCTTTCTTT. This codes for CASSPTSTGLGEAFF.

This clonotype was observed at least ten times. This chain connects TRBV7-8 to TRBJ2-7; 13 bases align to TRBD2. The CDR3 totals 17 residues. V lost 6 bases, J lost 1 base, and 9 bases stayed unmatched. Germline assignment: CDR1 SGHVS and CDR2 FQNEAQ. The CDR3 here is CASSARTSGRTSYEQYF. The CDR3 DNA reads TGTGCCAGCAGTGCTCGGACTAGCGGGAGAACGTCCTACGAGCAGTACTTC. Full variable domain (rest looked up from reference TRBV7-8 and TRBJ2-7): GAGVSQSPRYKVAKRGQDVALRCDPISGHVSLFWYQQALGQGPEFLTYFQNEAQLDKSGLPSDRFFAERPEGSVSTLKIQRTQQEDSAVYLCASSARTSGRTSYEQYFGPGTRLTVT.

The gene calls are TRBV11-2 and TRBJ2-5, with TRBD1 as a possible D gene (6 bases). CDR3 length: 13 amino acids. Germline V gene sequence: CDR1 SGHAT, CDR2 FQNNGV. The V gene lost 10 bases and the J gene lost 2 bases, with 14 bases spanning the gap. CDR3 in amino acids: CATSPGTQETQYF. The CDR3 DNA reads as TGTGCCACCTCTCCCGGGACACAAGAGACCCAGTACTTC. The whole variable domain, remainder taken from reference TRBV11-2 and TRBJ2-5, is EAGVAQSPRYKIIEKRQSVAFWCNPISGHATLYWYQQILGQGPKLLIQFQNNGVVDDSQLPKDRFSAERLKGVDSTLKIQPAKLEDSAVYLCATSPGTQETQYFGPGTRLLVL.

In its sample, this clonotype was seen many times. The chain combines TRBV20-1 with TRBJ2-7; D remains ambiguous. V was clipped by 1 base and J by 0 bases, with 7 bases between them. This CDR3 contains 13 residues. Looked up from germline, CDR1 is DFQATT and CDR2 is SNEGSKA (reference sequence). This chain's CDR3 is CSARGSNSYEQYF. As DNA, the CDR3 is TGCAGTGCTAGAGGGTCGAACTCCTACGAGCAGTACTTC.

This clonotype was seen ten or more times. This chain's CDR3 is CASSSGHRQPQHF. The CDR3 region has the DNA TGTGCCAGCAGTTCGGGTCATCGGCAGCCCCAGCATTTT. The chain combines TRBV6-2 or TRBV6-3 with TRBJ1-5; D unclear. V dropped 4 bases and J dropped 7 bases, with 11 bases sitting between them. This CDR3 has 13 amino acids. Germline-derived CDR1 and CDR2 are MNHEY and SVGEGT.

At least ten counts were recorded for this clonotype. This chain connects TRBV27 to TRBJ1-1, with a possible D match to TRBD1 (6 bases). The germline V gene encodes CDR1 MNHEY and CDR2 SMNVEV (reference sequence). The CDR3 covers 15 residues. Trimming pared 2 bases from V and 4 bases from J, leaving 14 bases between. As DNA, the CDR3 is TGTGCCAGCAGTTTAGCGGCAGGGGTGATCACTGAAGCTTTCTTT. Protein product: CASSLAAGVITEAFF.

This clonotype was seen ten or more times. The rearrangement joins TRBV18 to TRBJ1-1; D ambiguous. The length of the CDR3 is 12 residues. Germline CDR1 is KGHSH and CDR2 is LQKENI. Trimming took 6 bases from V and 4 from J, leaving 9 bases between them. The CDR3 loop reads CASSRTVTEAFF. The CDR3 DNA follows: TGTGCCAGCTCGCGGACGGTCACTGAAGCTTTCTTT.

There are many counts of this clonotype. The chain carries TRBV7-6 and TRBJ1-5; 7 positions agree with TRBD1. Trimming cost V 5 bases and J 7 bases; bases outside gene matches: 8. Per the germline V gene, CDR1 is SGHVS and CDR2 is FNYEAQ. This CDR3 is 14 amino acids long. CDR3: CASSIGTANQPQHF. In nucleotides, the CDR3 is TGTGCCAGCAGCATCGGGACAGCCAACCAGCCCCAGCATTTT.

Only a few counts were recorded for this clonotype. V usage is TRBV25-1 and J usage is TRBJ2-2; possibly TRBD2 for D (6 bases). Trimming cost V 3 bases and J 2 bases, with 13 bases left between them. This CDR3 has 16 residues. Looked up from germline, CDR1 is MGHDK and CDR2 is SYGVNS. The CDR3 region is CASSDPGDVNTGELFF. The CDR3 DNA follows: TGTGCCAGCAGTGACCCGGGGGACGTAAACACCGGGGAGCTGTTTTTT.

This clonotype has only a few counts. This chain connects TRBV11-2 to TRBJ1-3, with 7 bases matching TRBD1. V gave up 4 bases and J gave up 3 bases; unmatched junction bases: 12. The V gene's germline CDR1 is SGHAT and CDR2 FQNNGV. CDR3 length: 17 residues. The CDR3 DNA sequence: TGTGCCAGCAGCTCCTACCAACAGGGGTCGTTTGGAAACACCATATATTTT. Translating it yields CASSSYQQGSFGNTIYF.

This clonotype was counted many times. This chain uses TRBV15 with TRBJ1-5; D possibly corresponds to TRBD1 (5 bases). V lost 0 bases and J 7 bases, leaving 13 bases between the germline ends. From germline, CDR1 is LNHNV and CDR2 YYDKDF (reference sequence). This CDR3 has 15 residues. The CDR3 loop is CATSRETGLGQPQHF. CDR3 DNA: TGTGCCACCAGCAGAGAGACGGGGCTGGGGCAGCCCCAGCATTTT.

Ten or more counts support this clonotype. The chain joins TRBV7-8 to TRBJ2-7, with no clear D. This CDR3 has 16 amino acids. The V gene lost 3 bases and the J gene lost 5 bases, with 20 bases spanning the gap. Germline CDR1 is SGHVS and CDR2 is FQNEAQ. The CDR3 DNA sequence: TGTGCCAGCAGCTTCTTTGGTGAACACTCGTTAAACGAGCAGTACTTC. This encodes CASSFFGEHSLNEQYF.

This clonotype occurred many times. The chain combines TRBV28 with TRBJ1-2; D ambiguous. This CDR3 comprises 12 residues. Germline values: CDR1 MDHEN, CDR2 SYDVKM. Trimming removed 7 bases from V and 3 bases from J, with 9 bases in between. CDR3 sequence: CASKGRDYGYTF. The CDR3 nucleotides read TGTGCCAGCAAGGGTAGGGACTATGGCTACACCTTC.

This clonotype was found many times. V and J are TRBV15 and TRBJ1-1; 7 bases match TRBD1. Germline loops: CDR1 LNHNV, CDR2 YYDKDF (reference sequence). V was clipped by 4 bases and J by 10 bases; unmatched bases: 6. The CDR3 sequence is 12 residues long. The CDR3 is CATSIDRARAFF. CDR3 coding DNA: TGTGCCACCAGCATTGACAGGGCTCGAGCTTTCTTT.

The V and J genes are TRBV24-1 and TRBJ2-7; 10 nucleotides align to TRBD1. The CDR3 length is 13 residues. The ends lost 7 bases at V and 5 bases at J; junction bases unmatched: 4. The germline CDR1 and CDR2 sequences are KGHDR and SFDVKD. The CDR3 DNA follows: TGTGCCACCAGCATGACAGGGGGCGACGAGCAGTACTTC. As protein: CATSMTGGDEQYF.

J is TRBJ2-2 and V is TRBV12-3 or TRBV12-4; 8 bases map to TRBD2. CDR3 length: 15 residues. V was clipped by 5 bases and J by 3 bases; unmatched bases: 5. The CDR3 here is CASSPGGIYTGELFF. The CDR3 nucleotides read TGTGCCAGCAGTCCGGGGGGGATCTACACCGGGGAGCTGTTTTTT.

This clonotype appeared many times. This chain uses TRBV19 with TRBJ1-1; D uncertain. Germline CDR1 and CDR2: LNHDA and SQIVND (reference sequence). V gave up 1 base and J gave up 4 bases, with 4 bases separating them. The length of the CDR3 is 12 residues. The CDR3 DNA reads TGTGCCAGTAGTATAGGCGCCACTGAAGCTTTCTTT. Protein: CASSIGATEAFF.

This clonotype was recorded many times. The J gene is TRBJ2-2, the V gene TRBV12-3 or TRBV12-4, with TRBD2 matching 9 bases. This CDR3 is 15 amino acids long. The junction had 6 bases not matched to a gene; V was cut back by 3 bases and J by 7 bases. The CDR3 here is CASSFYAGGSGELFF. In DNA, the CDR3 is TGTGCCAGCAGTTTTTATGCGGGAGGGAGCGGGGAGCTGTTTTTT.

This clonotype was seen ten or more times. V is TRBV20-1 and J is TRBJ1-6; a weak D match, TRBD1 (6 bases). The CDR3 runs to 13 residues. V lost 6 bases and J lost 9, with 15 bases in between. CDR1 and CDR2 from the germline V gene are DFQATT and SNEGSKA (reference sequence). This chain's CDR3 is CSATQKQGSPLHF. The CDR3, as DNA: TGCAGTGCCACACAAAAACAGGGTTCACCCCTCCACTTT.